This T cell receptor (beta chain) stems from a study of T-cell reconstitution after alpha-beta-depleted transplantation in children. Findings of the study overall: In patients about two months after transplant, alpha-beta T cells reportedly arose from several hundred expanded graft clones. The main origin of T-cell counts and diversity one year after transplant was newly produced T cells.

This clonotype occurred many times. Antigen specificity is unknown. The V gene's germline CDR1 is SNHLY and CDR2 FYNNEI. This CDR3 region has 15 residues. With V trimmed by 7 bases and J by 3 bases, 2 bases remained unmatched. Unique molecular identifiers were used in preparing the TCRbeta library. TCRdb fed the PCR reads into MiXCR, producing one record per CDR3 protein. The repertoire holds around 300,000 distinct CDR3 sequences, with roughly 7.8% as singletons. Specimen: peripheral blood, collected 360 days after TCRalphabeta/CD19-depleted stem cell transplant. The source of this sequence is a female patient aged 2-10 years who had a stem cell transplant for Fanconi anemia, so the T cells may come from the graft donor. This chain uses TRBV2 with TRBJ2-1, with 14 positions matching TRBD2. Written as DNA, the CDR3 is TGTGCCAGCATAGGGACTAGCGGGGGCTACAATGAGCAGTTCTTC. Amino acid sequence: CASIGTSGGYNEQFF.